This is a list of T cell receptor beta chains from one sample in a study of cytomegalovirus exposure and HLA in healthy donors. Only in-frame clones appear in the TCRdb table, and some are missing; sequencing was by immunoSEQ multiplex PCR. The table shows about 98,000 clones, with approximately 90% occurring only once. The material sequenced was PBMCs. The receptors were sampled from a woman aged 25 to 39 in good health and CMV-seronegative. Each CDR3 is given with its conserved first and last residue. D genes are given only for firm matches.

J gene | D gene | V gene | CDR3 protein
TRBJ1-2 | TRBD1 | TRBV7-2 | CASSPAGQGYYGYTF
TRBJ2-7 | - | TRBV19 | CASTTGGRDEQYF
TRBJ1-1 | TRBD1 | TRBV7-2 | CASSLGAGGEAFF
TRBJ1-1 | TRBD1 | TRBV11-2 | CASRGQVLVF
TRBJ2-3 | - | TRBV5-1 | CASSPNTDTQYF
TRBJ2-1 | TRBD2 | TRBV19 | CASTERSGIGNEQFF
TRBJ2-1 | - | TRBV28 | CATRPVSGSYNEQFF
TRBJ1-2 | - | TRBV5-1 | CASSLVPDYGYTF
TRBJ1-3 | - | TRBV27 | CASSFSQISGTSGNTIYF
TRBJ2-2 | TRBD2 | TRBV25-1 | CASSFSRLAVGELFF
TRBJ2-1 | - | TRBV7-7 | CASSLGEYNEQFF
TRBJ2-5 | - | TRBV28 | CASSPGRETQYF
TRBJ2-7 | TRBD1 | TRBV9 | CASSVATGHRDEQYF
TRBJ1-1 | - | TRBV9 | CASSVDPTDSSEAFF
TRBJ1-1 | - | TRBV11-2 | CASSLDRDMNTEAFF
TRBJ1-2 | - | TRBV9 | CASSAGVYGYTF
TRBJ1-6 | - | TRBV7-3 | CASSLGSRAGSPLHF
TRBJ1-2 | - | TRBV5-1 | CASSLGRTNYGYTF
TRBJ1-6 | - | TRBV28 | CASSFRGSYSPLHF
TRBJ2-1 | - | TRBV5-1 | CASSLARNHDNEQFF
TRBJ2-7 | - | TRBV5-1 | CASSFSVASYEQYF
TRBJ2-7 | TRBD1 | TRBV15 | CATSSRDRAASEQYF
TRBJ2-5 | - | TRBV29-1 | CSLADGVETQYF
TRBJ2-7 | - | TRBV5-5 | CASSLYGGPSEQYF
TRBJ1-2 | - | TRBV28 | CASTTDSPYGYTF
TRBJ1-2 | - | TRBV5-6 | CASSLRQQSGYTF
TRBJ1-3 | - | TRBV10-2 | CASAGGNTIYF
TRBJ2-3 | TRBD2 | TRBV6-1 | CASSRTTSADTQYF
TRBJ1-1 | TRBD1 | TRBV4-2 | CASSQVTQGWAFF